These 17 T cell receptor beta chains were all obtained from the same sample, sequenced in a study of Ad26.COV2.S vaccination and SARS-CoV-2 variants. Method: immunoSEQ multiplex PCR; TCRdb's copy keeps in-frame clones and lacks some. The repertoire consists of 400,000 or so clones, with 75% to 90% occurring once and the leading ten covering more than 3%. Treatment specified: about 20 received Ad26.COV2.S at low or high dose, single or two shots; roughly five received placebo; per-sample allocation not given. Sampling was done on day 63 after the first vaccine or placebo injection. The source was peripheral blood, collected in a trial of Ad26.COV2.S vaccine versus placebo. These receptors were collected from a person between 18 and 65 years old who received the Ad26.COV2.S COVID-19 vaccine or a placebo.

This chain uses TRBV13 with TRBJ2-7; 7 bases align to TRBD1. The length of the CDR3 is 14 residues. Germline assignment: CDR1 PRHDT and CDR2 FYEKMQ (reference sequence). The J segment lost 2 bases and the V segment lost 4 bases, leaving 5 bases of the junction unmatched. CDR3 in DNA: TGTGCCAGCAGCTCACGGACAGGTCCCTACGAGCAGTACTTC. Translated, it gives CASSSRTGPYEQYF.

The CDR3, as DNA: TGCGCCAGCAGCCAAGTGGGCGCCCGCGAGCAGTACTTC. It translates to CASSQVGAREQYF. This chain joins TRBV4-1 and TRBJ2-7; no firm D call. Germline CDR1 MGHRA, CDR2 YSYEKL. The ends were cut back, 1 base at V and 6 bases at J, with 10 bases in the middle. The CDR3 is made up of 13 amino acids.

The gene calls are TRBV11-2 and TRBJ1-1, with a tentative D call TRBD1 (5 bases). Germline V gene sequence: CDR1 SGHAT, CDR2 FQNNGV. With 0 bases removed from V and 4 bases from J, the gap between germline ends came to 9 bases. CDR3 length: 14 amino acids. The CDR3, as DNA: TGTGCCAGCAGCTTAGATACGGGGGGCACTGAAGCTTTCTTT. It specifies CASSLDTGGTEAFF.

The V gene is TRBV6-5, the J gene TRBJ2-5; D tentatively reads TRBD1 or TRBD2 (6 bases each). Trimming took 2 bases from V and 5 from J, leaving 12 bases between them. In germline, CDR1 is MNHEY, CDR2 SVGAGI. The CDR3 sequence is 14 residues long. The CDR3 spells CASSYGWGAETQYF. The DNA for the CDR3 is TGTGCCAGCAGTTACGGTTGGGGGGCCGAGACCCAGTACTTC.

V gene TRBV6-1 combines with J gene TRBJ1-1; D unclear. Germline V lookup: CDR1 MNHNS, CDR2 SASEGT. The CDR3 is made up of 15 amino acids. Trimming shortened V by 3 bases and J by 1 base, and 12 bases separated the two germline ends. Here the CDR3 reads CASSEDRRENTEAFF. CDR3 DNA: TGTGCCAGCAGTGAGGATAGGCGGGAGAACACTGAAGCTTTCTTT.

J is TRBJ2-5 and V is TRBV3-1 (or the pseudogene TRBV3-2), with D possibly TRBD2 on 6 matching bases. Germline V gene data show CDR1 as LGHDT and CDR2 as YNNKEL (reference sequence). V was shortened by 4 bases and J by 5 bases, with 17 bases between the two germline ends. CDR3 length equals 15 residues. The DNA of the CDR3 is TGTGCCAGCAGCCCCGGGACTGGGTTGGGTGAGACCCAGTACTTC. Its protein product is CASSPGTGLGETQYF.

The chain employs TRBV2 and TRBJ1-6, with unresolved D. This CDR3 has 13 residues. Germline V gene lookup returns CDR1 SNHLY and CDR2 FYNNEI. Trimming pared 3 bases from V and 7 bases from J, leaving 7 bases between. The CDR3, as DNA: TGTGCCAGCAGTGATGAGGAGAATTCACCCCTCCACTTT. It is translated as CASSDEENSPLHF.

V gene TRBV6-5 combines with J gene TRBJ1-1; D is uncertain. The CDR3 has 13 residues. Germline lookup yields CDR1 MNHEY and CDR2 SVGAGI. Trimming removed 9 bases at V and 6 bases at J, with 17 bases between. The CDR3 region is CASFTDGRAEAFF. CDR3 DNA: TGTGCCAGTTTTACGGACGGGAGGGCTGAAGCTTTCTTT.

The chain links TRBV27 to TRBJ2-2; no clear D. CDR1 and CDR2 (germline): MNHEY, SMNVEV (reference sequence). The CDR3 is made up of 11 amino acids. The V end was cut by 5 bases, the J end by 8 bases, with 6 bases between. The CDR3 protein is CASSNTGELFF. CDR3 bases: TGTGCCAGCAGTAATACGGGGGAGCTGTTTTTT.

The gene calls are TRBV7-2 and TRBJ2-5, with TRBD2 identical over 9 bases. The CDR3 extends over 15 amino acids. CDR1 and CDR2 from the germline V gene are SGHTA and FQGNSA. V lost 2 bases, J lost 10 bases, and 11 bases stayed unmatched. CDR3: CASSLSPSGASGQYF. CDR3 DNA sequence: TGTGCCAGCAGCTTAAGTCCTAGCGGGGCTAGTGGCCAGTACTTC.

This clone was seen only once. The V and J genes are TRBV4-2 and TRBJ1-5; 8 bases map to TRBD1. The J segment lost 0 bases and the V segment lost 7 bases, leaving 2 bases of the junction unmatched. CDR1 is LGHNA and CDR2 is YNFKEQ in the germline V gene. The CDR3 loop spans 14 amino acids. CDR3 sequence reads: CASNRGFSNQPQHF. As DNA, the CDR3 is TGTGCCAGCAACAGGGGGTTTAGCAATCAGCCCCAGCATTTT.

The chain recombines TRBV10-3 with TRBJ1-2, with no clear D. CDR1 is ENHRY, CDR2 SYGVKD, per germline. CDR3 length: 15 amino acids. V lost 2 bases and J 0 bases, leaving 10 bases between the germline ends. The CDR3 loop is CAISEPPDSNYGYTF. The CDR3 nucleotides are TGTGCCATCAGTGAGCCACCGGACTCTAACTATGGCTACACCTTC.

The V gene is TRBV19, the J gene TRBJ1-6; D remains ambiguous. The CDR3 covers 15 residues. Germline values: CDR1 LNHDA, CDR2 SQIVND (reference sequence). V was trimmed by 3 bases and J by 8 bases, leaving 14 bases between them. The CDR3 DNA reads TGTGCCAGTAGTATTTGGGCAAGGAGGGATTCACCCCTCCACTTT. As protein: CASSIWARRDSPLHF.

The V gene is TRBV4-1, the J gene TRBJ2-4; 12 positions agree with TRBD1. V was pared by 1 base and J by 6 bases, with 7 bases of the junction left unmatched. CDR1 MGHRA and CDR2 YSYEKL come from the germline V gene. The CDR3 spans 17 residues. The CDR3 DNA follows: TGCGCCAGCAGCCAAGGCAGGGGACAGGGGGCACTAAACATTCAGTACTTC. Its translation: CASSQGRGQGALNIQYF.

This clone was detected only once. The CDR3: CASSTGGPSSYEQYF. CDR3 DNA sequence: TGTGCCAGCTCAACGGGAGGCCCTAGCTCCTACGAGCAGTACTTC. This chain connects TRBV6-1 to TRBJ2-7; the match to TRBD2 covers 7 bases. The CDR3 contains 15 residues. CDR1 is MNHNS and CDR2 is SASEGT in the germline V gene. V shed 8 bases and J 0 bases; nucleotides not matched to a gene: 10.

The chain carries TRBV12-3 or TRBV12-4 and TRBJ1-6; unclear D gene. The CDR3 consists of 13 residues. Trimming stripped 6 bases from V and 7 bases from J, with 10 bases between. CDR3 amino acids: CASSPAPNSPLHF. The DNA of the CDR3 is TGTGCCAGCAGCCCCGCTCCGAATTCACCCCTCCACTTT.

The chain couples TRBV4-1 to TRBJ1-1, with D possibly matching TRBD1 (5 bases). The CDR3 totals 15 residues. CDR1 is MGHRA, CDR2 YSYEKL, per germline. V lost 6 bases and J lost 0, with 14 bases in between. CDR3 loop: CASRLYSQVNTEAFF. The CDR3 DNA sequence: TGCGCCAGCAGGCTATACTCACAGGTGAACACTGAAGCTTTCTTT.